This T cell receptor (beta chain) derives from a study of cytomegalovirus exposure and HLA in healthy donors. Overall study findings and caveats: The majority of TCR sequences were rare, yet some public TCRs appeared in many donors. Near-uniform donor sequencing depth was presumed by presence/absence analyses.

Primers: 60 Vbeta forward and 13 Jbeta reverse. Per the original methods: There were around 80 million unique TCR beta chains by a later count, and approximately 10 million of them were shared. Produced via immunoSEQ multiplex PCR; TCRdb's table is partial and in-frame only. V and J calls plus clone size are reproduced from that table; the DNA served to infer D and trimming. Of about 150,000 clones listed, 55% to 75% were seen once; the top ten hold about 4.4%. Concerning this clone itself: Its antigen is not known.

V dropped 0 bases and J dropped 4 bases, with 15 bases sitting between them. CDR1 and CDR2 from the germline V gene are MGHRA and YSYEKL. This CDR3 region has 16 residues. The chain couples TRBV4-1 to TRBJ1-2; TRBD1 is a possible D gene (5 bases). The material sequenced was PBMCs. This receptor was identified in a man between 45 and 60 years old in good health and CMV-seropositive. CDR3 nucleotides: TGCGCCAGCAGCCAAGATTCCGCGGGGCAGGGCTATGGCTACACCTTC. Translating it yields CASSQDSAGQGYGYTF.